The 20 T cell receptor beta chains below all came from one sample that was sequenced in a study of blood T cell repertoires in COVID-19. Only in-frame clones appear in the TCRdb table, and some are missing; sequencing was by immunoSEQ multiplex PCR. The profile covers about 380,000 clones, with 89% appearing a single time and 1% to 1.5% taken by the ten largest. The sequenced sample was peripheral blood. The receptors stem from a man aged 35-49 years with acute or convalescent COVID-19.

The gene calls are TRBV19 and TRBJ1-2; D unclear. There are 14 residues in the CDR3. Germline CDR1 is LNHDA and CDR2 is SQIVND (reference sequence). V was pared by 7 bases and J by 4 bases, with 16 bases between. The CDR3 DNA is TGTGCCAGTAACCCCCGGGGAGCGGGCTATGGCTACACCTTC. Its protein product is CASNPRGAGYGYTF.

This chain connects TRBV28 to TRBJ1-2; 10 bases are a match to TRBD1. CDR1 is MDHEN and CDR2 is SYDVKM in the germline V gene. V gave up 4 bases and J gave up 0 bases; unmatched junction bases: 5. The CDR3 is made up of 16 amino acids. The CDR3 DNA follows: TGTGCCAGCAGTTCTGGGGACAGGGGATCTAACTATGGCTACACCTTC. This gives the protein CASSSGDRGSNYGYTF.

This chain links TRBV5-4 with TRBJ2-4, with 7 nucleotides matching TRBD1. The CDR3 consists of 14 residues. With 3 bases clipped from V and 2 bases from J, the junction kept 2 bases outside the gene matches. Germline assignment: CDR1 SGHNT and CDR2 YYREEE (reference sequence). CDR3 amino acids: CASSSGQPKNIQYF. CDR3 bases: TGTGCCAGCAGCTCGGGACAGCCCAAAAACATTCAGTACTTC.

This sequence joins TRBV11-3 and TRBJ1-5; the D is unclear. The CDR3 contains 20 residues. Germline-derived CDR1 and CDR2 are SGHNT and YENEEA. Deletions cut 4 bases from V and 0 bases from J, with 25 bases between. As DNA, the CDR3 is TGTGCCAGCAGCTCCAGACGGGGAAGGTGGCAGCCTTATAGCAATCAGCCCCAGCATTTT. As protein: CASSSRRGRWQPYSNQPQHF.

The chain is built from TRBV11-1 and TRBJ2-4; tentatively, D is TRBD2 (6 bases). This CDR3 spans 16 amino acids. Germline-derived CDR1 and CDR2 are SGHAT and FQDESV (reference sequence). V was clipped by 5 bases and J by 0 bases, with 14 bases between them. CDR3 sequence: CASSLGTLLAKNIQYF. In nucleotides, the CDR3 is TGTGCCAGCAGCCTAGGGACTTTGCTAGCCAAAAACATTCAGTACTTC.

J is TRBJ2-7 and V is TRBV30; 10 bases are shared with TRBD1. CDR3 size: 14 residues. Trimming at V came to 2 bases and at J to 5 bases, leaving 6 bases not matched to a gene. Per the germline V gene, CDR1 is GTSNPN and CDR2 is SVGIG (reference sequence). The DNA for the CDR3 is TGTGCCTGGAGTTGGACAGGGGGATTCGACGAGCAGTACTTC. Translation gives CAWSWTGGFDEQYF.

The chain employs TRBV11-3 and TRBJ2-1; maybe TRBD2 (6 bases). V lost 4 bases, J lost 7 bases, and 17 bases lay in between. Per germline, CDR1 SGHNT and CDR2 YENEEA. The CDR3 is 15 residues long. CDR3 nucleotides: TGTGCCAGCAGCTACGACCCAGCGGGCCTTAATGAGCAGTTCTTC. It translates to CASSYDPAGLNEQFF.

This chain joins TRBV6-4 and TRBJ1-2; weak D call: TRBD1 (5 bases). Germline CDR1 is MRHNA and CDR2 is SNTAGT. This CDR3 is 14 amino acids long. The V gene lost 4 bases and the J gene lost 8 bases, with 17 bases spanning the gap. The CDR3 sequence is CASSVKGRRRGYTF. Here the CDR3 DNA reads TGTGCCAGCAGTGTCAAGGGGAGGAGAAGGGGCTACACCTTC.

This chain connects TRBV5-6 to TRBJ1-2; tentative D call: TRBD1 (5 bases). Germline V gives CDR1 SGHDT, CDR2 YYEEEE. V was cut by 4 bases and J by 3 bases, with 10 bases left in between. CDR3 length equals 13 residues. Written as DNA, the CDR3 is TGTGCCAGCAGCCGGACAAGGGACTATGGCTACACCTTC. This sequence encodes CASSRTRDYGYTF.

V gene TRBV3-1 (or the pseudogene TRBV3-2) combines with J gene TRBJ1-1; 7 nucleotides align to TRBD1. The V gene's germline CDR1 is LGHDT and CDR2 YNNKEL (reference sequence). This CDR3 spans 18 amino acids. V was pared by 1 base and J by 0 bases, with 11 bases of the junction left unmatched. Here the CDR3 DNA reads TGTGCCAGCAGCCAAGGCACTATCCTCGGGACAGTGAACACTGAAGCTTTCTTT. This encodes CASSQGTILGTVNTEAFF.

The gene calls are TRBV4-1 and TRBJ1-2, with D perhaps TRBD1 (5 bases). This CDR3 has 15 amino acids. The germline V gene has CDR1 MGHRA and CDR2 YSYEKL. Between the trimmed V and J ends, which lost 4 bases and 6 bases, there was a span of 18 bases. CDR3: CASSLSRSGVNGYTF. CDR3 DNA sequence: TGCGCCAGCAGCCTATCTAGGTCGGGGGTAAATGGCTACACCTTC.

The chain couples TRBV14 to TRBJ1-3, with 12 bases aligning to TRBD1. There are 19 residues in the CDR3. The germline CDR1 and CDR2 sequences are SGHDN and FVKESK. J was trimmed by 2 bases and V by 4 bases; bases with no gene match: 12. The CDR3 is CASSPWSPGQGAPGNTIYF. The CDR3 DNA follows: TGTGCCAGCAGCCCCTGGTCACCGGGACAGGGGGCCCCTGGAAACACCATATATTTT.

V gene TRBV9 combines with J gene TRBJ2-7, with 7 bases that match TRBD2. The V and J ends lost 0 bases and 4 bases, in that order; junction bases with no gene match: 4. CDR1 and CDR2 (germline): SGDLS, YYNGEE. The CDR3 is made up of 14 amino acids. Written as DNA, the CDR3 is TGTGCCAGCAGCGTAGATGGGGGGGAGTACGAGCAGTACTTC. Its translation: CASSVDGGEYEQYF.

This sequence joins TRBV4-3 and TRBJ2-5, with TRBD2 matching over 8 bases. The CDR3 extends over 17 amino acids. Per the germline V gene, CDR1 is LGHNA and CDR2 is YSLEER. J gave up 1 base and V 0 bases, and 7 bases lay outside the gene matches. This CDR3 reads CASSQDLSGLAQETQYF. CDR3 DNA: TGCGCCAGCAGCCAAGATCTGTCCGGACTAGCCCAAGAGACCCAGTACTTC.

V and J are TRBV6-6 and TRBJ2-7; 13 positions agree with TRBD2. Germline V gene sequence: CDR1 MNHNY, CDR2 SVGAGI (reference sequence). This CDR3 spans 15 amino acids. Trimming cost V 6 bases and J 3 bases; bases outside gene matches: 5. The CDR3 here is CASRRGTSGNYEQYF. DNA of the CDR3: TGTGCCAGCAGACGCGGGACTAGCGGGAACTACGAGCAGTACTTC.

CDR3 DNA: TGTGCCAGCAGCTTAGTGTCCGGGGGATCGGGAGAAAAACTGTTTTTT. It specifies CASSLVSGGSGEKLFF. This sequence joins TRBV7-2 and TRBJ1-4, with a weak D call TRBD1 (5 bases). Germline V gives CDR1 SGHTA, CDR2 FQGNSA. This CDR3 is 16 amino acids long. V lost 1 base, J lost 8 bases, and 17 bases lay in between.

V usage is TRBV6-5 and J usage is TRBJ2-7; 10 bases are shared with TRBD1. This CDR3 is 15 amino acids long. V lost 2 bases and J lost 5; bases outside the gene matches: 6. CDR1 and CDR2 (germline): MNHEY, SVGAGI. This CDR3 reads CASSYLGTGVNEQYF. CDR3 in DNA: TGTGCCAGCAGTTACCTCGGGACAGGGGTCAACGAGCAGTACTTC.

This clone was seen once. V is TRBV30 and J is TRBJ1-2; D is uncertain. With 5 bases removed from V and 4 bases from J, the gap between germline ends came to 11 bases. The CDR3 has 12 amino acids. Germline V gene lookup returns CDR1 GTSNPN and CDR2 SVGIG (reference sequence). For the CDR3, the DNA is TGTGCCTGGTCCGGGGTCAGCTATGGCTACACCTTC. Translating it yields CAWSGVSYGYTF.

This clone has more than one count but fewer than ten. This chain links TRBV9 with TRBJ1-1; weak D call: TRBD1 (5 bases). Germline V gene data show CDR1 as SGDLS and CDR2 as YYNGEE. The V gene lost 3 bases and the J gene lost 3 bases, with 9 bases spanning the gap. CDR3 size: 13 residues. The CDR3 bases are TGTGCCAGCAGCGAAGGGGTCTACACTGAAGCTTTCTTT. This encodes CASSEGVYTEAFF.

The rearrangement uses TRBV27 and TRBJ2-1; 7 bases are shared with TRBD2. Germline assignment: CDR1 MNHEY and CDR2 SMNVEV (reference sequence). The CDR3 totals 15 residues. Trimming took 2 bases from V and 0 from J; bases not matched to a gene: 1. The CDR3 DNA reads TGTGCCAGCAGTTTAACGGGAGGCTCCTACAATGAGCAGTTCTTC. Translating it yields CASSLTGGSYNEQFF.